The T cell receptor beta chain described here comes from a study of cytomegalovirus exposure and HLA in healthy donors. Deletions cut 0 bases from V and 1 base from J, with 10 bases between. Per the germline V gene, CDR1 is SGDLS and CDR2 is YYNGEE. The CDR3 spans 15 residues. Overall study findings and caveats: The classifier reportedly diagnosed cytomegalovirus status with high sensitivity and specificity. A likely sequencing artifact accounted for one observed cluster of highly shared sequence variants.

Concerning this clone itself: Its antigen is unidentified.

13 Jbeta primers and 60 Vbeta primers were used for the PCR. Only in-frame clones appear in the TCRdb table, and some are missing; sequencing was by immunoSEQ multiplex PCR. The sample consists of 110,000 to 150,000 clones, approximately 82% of them appearing once. The chain links TRBV9 to TRBJ1-1; no clear D gene. Sequenced material: PBMCs. The sequence was collected from a man in his forties in good health and CMV-seronegative. The CDR3 coding sequence is TGTGCCAGCAGCGTAGAAGGCTCGGGGAACACTGAAGCTTTCTTT. Translated: CASSVEGSGNTEAFF. Drawing the rest from reference TRBV9 and TRBJ1-1, the complete variable domain is DSGVTQTPKHLITATGQRVTLRCSPRSGDLSVYWYQQSLDQGLQFLIQYYNGEERAKGNILERFSAQQFPDLHSELNLSSLELGDSALYFCASSVEGSGNTEAFFGQGTRLTVV.